This is a list of T cell receptor beta chains from one sample in a study of human T cells and chemical hapten exposure. Each CDR3 protein is one row after TCRdb ran MiXCR on the RACE reads. The sample contains about 71,000 distinct CDR3 sequences, more than 8% of which appear only once. Sequencing was performed on whole blood, taken in connection with sensitization to the hapten diphenylcyclopropenone (DPC). These receptors were taken from a woman aged 40 to 50 with alopecia areata. Some clones in this sample may be carry-over from other donors' samples. CDR3s include the opening cysteine and the closing phenylalanine or tryptophan. A D gene is named only where the DNA matches it firmly. Size values are once, few and many counts, or a class for expanded clones, and some rows have none.

V	size	D	length	J	DNA	CDR3
TRBV7-2	many	.	15	TRBJ1-2	TGTGCCAGCAGTCCGTGGGGGGGCGCTAACTATGGCTACACCTTC	CASSPWGGANYGYTF
TRBV4-2	.	TRBD1	16	TRBJ1-6	TGTGCCAGCAGCCAGACCGGGACAGGGAATGAGTCACCCCTCCACTTT	CASSQTGTGNESPLHF
TRBV2	few	.	12	TRBJ1-5	TGTGCCAGCAGCCCCGGCAATCAGCCCCAGCATTTT	CASSPGNQPQHF
TRBV6-1	.	.	14	TRBJ2-5	TGTGCCAGCAGTGGTATCCTAGGAGGGGAGACCCAGTACTTC	CASSGILGGETQYF
TRBV9	many	.	16	TRBJ2-6	TGTGCCAGCAGCTCTGAGAGGGAGCCTGGGGCCAACGTCCTGACTTTC	CASSSEREPGANVLTF
TRBV9	many	.	14	TRBJ2-7	TGTGCCAGCAGCGTAGGGGGCTACTCCTACGAGCAGTACTTC	CASSVGGYSYEQYF
TRBV6-5	.	.	16	TRBJ2-7	TGTGCCAGCAGCACCCGCGTGTCAGTCGTTTCCTACGAGCAGTACTTC	CASSTRVSVVSYEQYF
TRBV4-1	few	.	15	TRBJ1-2	TGCGCCAGCAGCCAACAGCTGCCCCAGGGTGACGGCTACACCTTC	CASSQQLPQGDGYTF
TRBV20-1	many	TRBD2	17	TRBJ2-1	TGCAGCCATGACCGTCCTAGCGGGGGGGCCTTGGGAAATGAGCAGTTCTTC	CSHDRPSGGALGNEQFF
TRBV14	.	TRBD1	15	TRBJ1-1	TGTGCCAGCAGCCAGTTACAGGGGTACGGCACTGAAGCTTTCTTT	CASSQLQGYGTEAFF
TRBV5-1	many	TRBD1	15	TRBJ1-3	TGCGCCAGCAGCTTGGGACAGGGTGCTGGAAACACCATATATTTT	CASSLGQGAGNTIYF
TRBV6-2/TRBV6-3	many	.	13	TRBJ2-1	TGTGCCAGCAGTTCGACGGCCTCTAATGAGCAGTTCTTC	CASSSTASNEQFF
TRBV7-9	.	TRBD1	15	TRBJ2-5	TGTGCCAGCAGCGAGACAGGGGGCGTTTGGGAGACCCAGTACTTC	CASSETGGVWETQYF
TRBV18	many	TRBD2	16	TRBJ2-7	TGTGCCAGCTCACCGAGGCTAGCGGGGGGAAAGGACGAGCAGTACTTC	CASSPRLAGGKDEQYF
TRBV20-1	many	.	12	TRBJ2-2	TGCAGTGCTAGTCGGCCCACCGGGGAGCTGTTTTTT	CSASRPTGELFF
TRBV7-9	many	.	14	TRBJ2-4	TGTGCCAGCAGCTCCCCCGAGGGGCTTAGCATTCAGTACTTC	CASSSPEGLSIQYF
TRBV7-9	.	.	15	TRBJ1-4	TGTGCCAGCAGCCCTAAAACGGGGGCTAATGAAAAACTGTTTTTT	CASSPKTGANEKLFF
TRBV9	many	TRBD2	16	TRBJ2-3	TGTGCCAGCAGCGTAGAAGCGGGGGTGAGCACAGATACGCAGTATTTT	CASSVEAGVSTDTQYF
TRBV12-3/TRBV12-4	few	TRBD1	13	TRBJ2-1	TGTGCCAGCAGCGACAGGGGGTACAATGAGCAGTTCTTC	CASSDRGYNEQFF
TRBV7-2	.	.	14	TRBJ2-7	TGTGCCAGCAGCTTCCGGCACCAGGGGTACGAGCAGTACTTC	CASSFRHQGYEQYF
TRBV28	many	TRBD1	17	TRBJ1-4	TGTGCCAGCAGTTTATCCGGGCCGGGACAGGGGAGTGAAAAACTGTTTTTT	CASSLSGPGQGSEKLFF
TRBV29-1	few	.	12	TRBJ1-3	TGCAGCGCCTACAGCTCTGGAAACACCATATATTTT	CSAYSSGNTIYF
TRBV28	few	.	9	TRBJ1-5	TGTGCCAGCAGTCAGCCCCAGCATTTT	CASSQPQHF
TRBV5-4	many	TRBD2	17	TRBJ2-1	TGTGCCAGCAGCTTGGACCCTAGCGGGGGGCCCTACAATGAGCAGTTCTTC	CASSLDPSGGPYNEQFF
TRBV5-1	many	.	14	TRBJ2-7	TGCGCCAGCAGCACCGGACCCCTCGGGTACGAGCAGTACTTC	CASSTGPLGYEQYF
TRBV6-5	many	TRBD1	15	TRBJ1-2	TGTGCCAGCGGGACCACACAAGGGGGCGGCTATGGCTACACCTTC	CASGTTQGGGYGYTF
TRBV20-1	few	TRBD1	17	TRBJ2-3	TGCAGTGCTCACTCTATGGGACAGGGAGCTAGCACAGATACGCAGTATTTT	CSAHSMGQGASTDTQYF
TRBV7-6	many	TRBD1	16	TRBJ1-1	TGTGCCAGCAGTTTCCCGATCGGCAGGGGGTACGCTGAAGCTTTCTTT	CASSFPIGRGYAEAFF
TRBV5-6	few	.	14	TRBJ2-7	TGTGCCAGCAGTCCCTGGGTATCCTCCTACGAGCAGTACTTC	CASSPWVSSYEQYF
TRBV2	few	.	14	TRBJ2-2	TGTGCCAGCAGTGGGTTAACGGGCGGCGGGGAGCTGTTTTTT	CASSGLTGGGELFF
TRBV10-3	many	TRBD1	15	TRBJ1-1	TGTGCCATCAGCCTGACAGGGTACTTGAACACTGAAGCTTTCTTT	CAISLTGYLNTEAFF
TRBV5-1	.	.	15	TRBJ1-4	TGCGCCAGCAGCCATCCTGGGGCAACTAATGAAAAACTGTTTTTT	CASSHPGATNEKLFF
TRBV6-2/TRBV6-3	few	.	13	TRBJ2-2	TGTGCCACAAAGTCGAGGAACACCGGGGAGCTGTTTTTT	CATKSRNTGELFF
TRBV19	.	TRBD1	15	TRBJ2-2	TGTGCCGCCGGGGGACAGGGGCTCGGAGGCGGGGAGCTGTTTTTT	CAAGGQGLGGGELFF
TRBV11-1	many	TRBD2	16	TRBJ2-4	TGTGCCAGCAGCCCTCCGGGGGGAATTCTCAAAAACATTCAGTACTTC	CASSPPGGILKNIQYF
TRBV10-3	many	.	14	TRBJ1-1	TGTGCCATCAGTGAAAGACAGATGAACACTGAAGCTTTCTTT	CAISERQMNTEAFF
TRBV29-1	many	.	11	TRBJ1-2	TGCAGCGTTGTATCTAACTATGGCTACACCTTC	CSVVSNYGYTF
TRBV5-4	once	.	13	TRBJ1-2	TGTGCCAGCAGCTCCCCCGGCCCCTATGGCTACACCTTC	CASSSPGPYGYTF
TRBV7-9	many	TRBD1	15	TRBJ1-5	TGTGCCAGCAGCCGAGGAGGGACAGGGGAACAGCCCCAGCATTTT	CASSRGGTGEQPQHF
TRBV5-4	many	.	16	TRBJ2-1	TGTGCCAGCAGTCAGCAACAAAGCGTCGACTTCAATGAGCAGTTCTTC	CASSQQQSVDFNEQFF
TRBV21-1	many	.	9	TRBJ1-2	TGTGCCAGAAAGCTTGTGGCCGCCTTC	CARKLVAAF
TRBV6-5	many	.	13	TRBJ2-7	TGTGCCAGCCGTCAGGGTAGCCCCTACGAGCAGTACTTC	CASRQGSPYEQYF
TRBV7-2	many	TRBD1	14	TRBJ1-2	TGTGCCAGCAGCACGCAGGGGGCGGCTAATGGCTACACCTTC	CASSTQGAANGYTF
TRBV4-3	many	TRBD2	17	TRBJ2-3	TGCGCCAGCAGCCAAGATCCGCTAGCGGGGGCCGGGGATACGCAGTATTTT	CASSQDPLAGAGDTQYF
TRBV20-1	many	.	14	TRBJ1-5	TGCAGTTTAGGTGGAGATAATAGCAATCAGCCCCAGCATTTT	CSLGGDNSNQPQHF
TRBV3-1	.	TRBD2	18	TRBJ2-3	TGTGCCAGCAGCCAATCCCTGGGACTAGGATCAAGTACAGATACGCAGTATTTT	CASSQSLGLGSSTDTQYF
TRBV18	many	TRBD1	14	TRBJ2-1	TGTGCCAGCTCCCCCGGGACAGGGGCGGACGAGCAGTTCTTC	CASSPGTGADEQFF
TRBV27	many	TRBD1	14	TRBJ2-7	TGTGCCAGCATGTCATGGGGACAGTCCTACGAGCAGTACTTC	CASMSWGQSYEQYF
TRBV13	many	.	15	TRBJ1-3	TGTGCCAGCAGCTTTACGGGATTCTCTGGAAACACCATATATTTT	CASSFTGFSGNTIYF
TRBV21-1	many	.	15	TRBJ2-5	TGTGCCAGCAGCAACGAGGGATATGCCCACGAGACCCAGTACTTC	CASSNEGYAHETQYF